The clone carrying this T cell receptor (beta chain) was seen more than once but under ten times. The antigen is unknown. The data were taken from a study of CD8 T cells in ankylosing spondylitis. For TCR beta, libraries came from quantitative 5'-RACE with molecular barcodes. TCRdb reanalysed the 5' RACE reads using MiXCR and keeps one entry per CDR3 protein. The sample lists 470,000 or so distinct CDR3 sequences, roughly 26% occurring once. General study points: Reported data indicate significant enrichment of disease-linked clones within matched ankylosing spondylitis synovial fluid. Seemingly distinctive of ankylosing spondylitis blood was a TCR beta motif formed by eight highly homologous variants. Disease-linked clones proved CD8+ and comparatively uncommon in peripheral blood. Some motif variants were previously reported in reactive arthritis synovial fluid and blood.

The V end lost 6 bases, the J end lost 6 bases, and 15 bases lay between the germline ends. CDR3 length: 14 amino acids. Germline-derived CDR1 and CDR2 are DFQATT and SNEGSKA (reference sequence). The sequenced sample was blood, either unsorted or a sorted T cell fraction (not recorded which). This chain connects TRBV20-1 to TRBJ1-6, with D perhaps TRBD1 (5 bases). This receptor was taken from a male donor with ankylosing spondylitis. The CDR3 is CSARDGAINSPLHF. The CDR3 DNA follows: TGCAGTGCGAGGGACGGGGCGATTAATTCACCCCTCCACTTT.